The 27 T cell receptor beta chains given below trace back to one sample, sequenced in a study of CXCR3-negative and CXCR3-positive naive CD8 T cells. Study-level points and caveats: Hydrophobicity was higher for TRB CDR3s found in CXCR3-positive naive cells than in CXCR3-negative naive cells.

No cognate antigen is known for these TCRs. The authors made the TRB cDNA libraries by 5' RACE using UMI labels. TCRdb re-called the 5' RACE reads and gives one entry per CDR3 protein, without DNA. The specimen's table records approximately 100,000 distinct CDR3 sequences. The sample comprised naive CXCR3+ CD8+ T cells from blood. Subset meaning: CD45RO-CCR7+CD27+CD95- naive CD8+ T cells expressing CXCR3 (TNR3+). The receptors come from a human donor in good health. Some clones in this sample may be carry-over from other donors' samples.

The CDR3 loop is CASSTTSGSYEQYF. This chain connects TRBV7-8 to TRBJ2-7; TCRdb picks TRBD2, but there is no DNA to check that call. This CDR3 has 14 residues. CDR1 and CDR2 from the germline V gene are SGHVS and FQNEAQ. Full variable domain (rest looked up from reference TRBV7-8 and TRBJ2-7): GAGVSQSPRYKVAKRGQDVALRCDPISGHVSLFWYQQALGQGPEFLTYFQNEAQLDKSGLPSDRFFAERPEGSVSTLKIQRTQQEDSAVYLCASSTTSGSYEQYFGPGTRLTVT.

This chain joins TRBV20-1 and TRBJ1-1. Germline V gives CDR1 DFQATT, CDR2 SNEGSKA (reference sequence). This CDR3 contains 17 residues. The CDR3 here is CSADVTGLAPMNTEAFF.

V and J are TRBV4-1 and TRBJ2-3; TCRdb calls TRBD2, which cannot be checked without DNA. CDR3 length: 15 amino acids. Germline V lookup: CDR1 MGHRA, CDR2 YSYEKL. CDR3 region: CASSRLAGSTDTQYF.

The rearrangement links TRBV29-1 to TRBJ2-7; TCRdb reports TRBD2, a call that lacks DNA to check it against. Germline lookup yields CDR1 SQVTM and CDR2 ANQGSEA. This CDR3 has 14 residues. This CDR3 is CSVEEREDSYEQYF.

The rearrangement uses TRBV24-1 and TRBJ2-1; absent DNA, TCRdb's TRBD1 call cannot be checked. The CDR3 consists of 13 residues. Germline-derived CDR1 and CDR2 are KGHDR and SFDVKD. CDR3 protein: CATCDGDSNEQFF.

This CDR3 is CASSQVGSVDEQYF. The rearrangement uses TRBV4-1 and TRBJ2-7. The CDR3 consists of 14 residues. From germline, CDR1 is MGHRA and CDR2 YSYEKL.

The chain uses TRBV7-3 and TRBJ2-1; TCRdb reports TRBD2, a call that lacks DNA to check it against. CDR1 and CDR2 (germline): SGHTA, FQGTGA. This CDR3 has 15 amino acids. This chain's CDR3 is CASTDGIRGGNEQFF.

The chain employs TRBV5-1 and TRBJ2-7; TCRdb names TRBD2, which stays unverified in the absence of DNA. This CDR3 is 15 amino acids long. The germline V gene encodes CDR1 SGHRS and CDR2 YFSETQ. CDR3 sequence reads: CASSLTSASSYEQYF. Based on the CDR3 plus reference TRBV5-1 and TRBJ2-7, the full variable domain is KAGVTQTPRYLIKTRGQQVTLSCSPISGHRSVSWYQQTPGQGLQFLFEYFSETQRNKGNFPGRFSGRQFSNSRSEMNVSTLELGDSALYLCASSLTSASSYEQYFGPGTRLTVT.

This rearrangement joins TRBV28 to TRBJ2-2; TCRdb reports TRBD1, a call that lacks DNA to check it against. Germline V CDR1 and CDR2: MDHEN, SYDVKM. This CDR3 region has 15 residues. The CDR3 protein is CASSSRDRVTGELFF.

This chain connects TRBV28 to TRBJ2-1; TCRdb proposes TRBD1, but this gene call is untestable without DNA. CDR1 is MDHEN, CDR2 SYDVKM, per germline. The CDR3 loop spans 19 amino acids. The CDR3 reads CASSFKGGNNLKSDNEQFF.

The chain is built from TRBV20-1 and TRBJ1-3; TCRdb reports TRBD1, a call that lacks DNA to check it against. This CDR3 comprises 14 residues. CDR1 and CDR2 (germline): DFQATT, SNEGSKA (reference sequence). The CDR3 loop reads CSARRGRGGNTIYF.

This chain joins TRBV11-2 and TRBJ2-1. In germline, CDR1 is SGHAT, CDR2 FQNNGV. This CDR3 contains 15 residues. The CDR3 region is CASRGLRSSYNEQFF.

V usage is TRBV3-1 and J usage is TRBJ2-5; with no DNA, the TCRdb D assignment of TRBD2 cannot be verified. The length of the CDR3 is 13 residues. Germline assignment: CDR1 LGHDT and CDR2 YNNKEL (reference sequence). This chain's CDR3 is CASSHANQETQYF.

This chain connects TRBV6-6 to TRBJ2-1. The CDR3 runs 18 residues. Germline V lookup: CDR1 MNHNY, CDR2 SVGAGI (reference sequence). The CDR3 loop reads CASSYSRIYSTGWNEQFF.

This chain links TRBV28 with TRBJ1-4. Germline lookup yields CDR1 MDHEN and CDR2 SYDVKM. CDR3 length: 15 amino acids. CDR3 protein: CASSPRRAPAEKLFF.

J is TRBJ1-1 and V is TRBV6-6. Germline lookup yields CDR1 MNHNY and CDR2 SVGAGI (reference sequence). The CDR3 loop spans 14 amino acids. The CDR3 spells CASSYTEGNTEAFF.

The chain employs TRBV7-8 and TRBJ2-3. The CDR3 length is 13 residues. Germline CDR1 is SGHVS and CDR2 is FQNEAQ. The CDR3 spells CASSLSYSDTQYF.

The chain recombines TRBV4-3 with TRBJ1-5. Per germline, CDR1 LGHNA and CDR2 YSLEER. CDR3 length equals 13 residues. CDR3 amino acids: CASSQDTYQPQHF.

The V call is TRBV4-1, the J call TRBJ2-1. Germline assignment: CDR1 MGHRA and CDR2 YSYEKL. This CDR3 spans 15 amino acids. The CDR3: CASSQWAGPDNEQFF.

The CDR3 loop is CASTSGGDQPQHF. The chain carries TRBV7-9 and TRBJ1-5. The CDR3 loop spans 13 amino acids. Germline V lookup: CDR1 SEHNR, CDR2 FQNEAQ (reference sequence).

J is TRBJ2-4 and V is TRBV4-3; lacking DNA, the TRBD1 call made by TCRdb goes unchecked. The CDR3 is made up of 16 amino acids. Germline CDR1 is LGHNA and CDR2 is YSLEER. The CDR3 protein is CASSQVGGQGGNIQYF.

The chain recombines TRBV12-5 with TRBJ1-2; TCRdb names TRBD1, which stays unverified in the absence of DNA. The length of the CDR3 is 14 residues. The germline CDR1 and CDR2 sequences are LGHNT and FRNRAP. CDR3 sequence: CASGLTLDRNGYTF.

The genes are TRBV11-2 and TRBJ2-1; with no DNA, the TCRdb D assignment of TRBD2 cannot be verified. Germline values: CDR1 SGHAT, CDR2 FQNNGV. This CDR3 has 14 amino acids. CDR3 in amino acids: CASKAGGIYNEQFF.

The chain links TRBV19 to TRBJ2-2; TCRdb gives TRBD1 as the D gene, but with no DNA this cannot be confirmed. The CDR3 totals 12 residues. The germline CDR1 and CDR2 sequences are LNHDA and SQIVND (reference sequence). The CDR3 is CASSIPGGELFF.

The genes are TRBV9 and TRBJ1-1. The CDR3 runs to 12 residues. The germline V gene has CDR1 SGDLS and CDR2 YYNGEE. The chain's CDR3 is CASSVGDTEAFF.

This chain joins TRBV28 and TRBJ2-3; TCRdb indicates TRBD2, and absent DNA this call remains unverified. CDR1 is MDHEN, CDR2 SYDVKM, per germline. This CDR3 spans 16 amino acids. The CDR3 is CASSLEDGGHTDTQYF.

The V call is TRBV19, the J call TRBJ1-1. The CDR3 extends over 12 amino acids. Germline V lookup: CDR1 LNHDA, CDR2 SQIVND (reference sequence). CDR3 sequence reads: CASYGGNTEAFF. The whole variable domain, filled in from reference TRBV19 and TRBJ1-1, reads DGGITQSPKYLFRKEGQNVTLSCEQNLNHDAMYWYRQDPGQGLRLIYYSQIVNDFQKGDIAEGYSVSREKKESFPLTVTSAQKNPTAFYLCASYGGNTEAFFGQGTRLTVV.